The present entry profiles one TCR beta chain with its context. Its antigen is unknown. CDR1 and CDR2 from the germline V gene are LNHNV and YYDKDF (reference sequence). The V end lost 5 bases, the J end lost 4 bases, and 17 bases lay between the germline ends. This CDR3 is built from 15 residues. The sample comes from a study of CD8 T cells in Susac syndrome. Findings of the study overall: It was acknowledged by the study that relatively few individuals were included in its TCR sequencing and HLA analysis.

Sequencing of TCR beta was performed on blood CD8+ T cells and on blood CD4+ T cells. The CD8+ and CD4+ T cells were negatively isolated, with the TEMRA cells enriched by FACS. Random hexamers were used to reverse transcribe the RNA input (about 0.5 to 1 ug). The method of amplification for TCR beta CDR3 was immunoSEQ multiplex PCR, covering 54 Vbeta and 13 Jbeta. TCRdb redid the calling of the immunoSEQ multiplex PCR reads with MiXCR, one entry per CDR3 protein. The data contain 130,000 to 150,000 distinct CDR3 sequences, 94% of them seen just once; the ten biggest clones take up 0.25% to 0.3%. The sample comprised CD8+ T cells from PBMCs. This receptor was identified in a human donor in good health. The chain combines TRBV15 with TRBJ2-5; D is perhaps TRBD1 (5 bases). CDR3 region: CATSAVKTVIETQYF. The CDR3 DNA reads TGTGCCACCAGCGCTGTGAAGACAGTTATAGAGACCCAGTACTTC. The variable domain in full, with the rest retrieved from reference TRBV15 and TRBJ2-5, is DAMVIQNPRYQVTQFGKPVTLSCSQTLNHNVMYWYQQKSSQAPKLLFHYYDKDFNNEADTPDNFQSRRPNTSFCFLDIRSPGLGDTAMYLCATSAVKTVIETQYFGPGTRLLVL.